This is a list of T cell receptor beta chains from one sample in a study of T-cell memory formation after mild COVID-19. TCRdb processed the 5' RACE reads anew with MiXCR; each CDR3 protein has one entry. The sample lists under 250,000 distinct CDR3 sequences; under 12% were seen once. The sequenced sample consisted of PBMCs or a T cell subset sorted from them (not recorded which). Receptor source: a man aged 18-30 years who had mild COVID-19 (a few samples of this study predate the infection). Cell type and time point are not known. Each CDR3 is given with its conserved first and last residue. Fields, in order: clone size, CDR3 length, J gene, V gene, D gene, CDR3 protein, CDR3 DNA. D genes are given only for firm matches. The size field is filled for only some rows; it gives once, few, many or a size class.

>few|13|TRBJ2-4|TRBV7-2|NA
CASSLAGEVIQYF
TGTGCCAGCAGCTTAGCTGGGGAGGTCATTCAGTACTTC
>few|15|TRBJ2-7|TRBV5-5|NA
CASSDQIGAGYEQYF
TGTGCCAGCAGCGATCAAATTGGGGCAGGATACGAGCAGTACTTC
>many|18|TRBJ1-6|TRBV18|NA
CASSPRRGGPEGGSPLHF
TGTGCCAGCTCACCACGCAGGGGAGGACCCGAGGGGGGATCACCCCTCCACTTT
>many|14|TRBJ1-5|TRBV6-5|NA
CASSQSNSNQPQHF
TGTGCCAGCAGTCAGAGTAATAGCAATCAGCCCCAGCATTTT
>NA|14|TRBJ2-1|TRBV29-1|TRBD2
CSALPGTRYNEQFF
TGCAGCGCGTTACCCGGGACTAGGTACAATGAGCAGTTCTTC
>few|13|TRBJ2-1|TRBV11-2|NA
CASEESSYNEQFF
TGTGCCAGTGAGGAGAGCTCCTACAATGAGCAGTTCTTC
>NA|15|TRBJ2-3|TRBV9|NA
CASSAPGSSTDTQYF
TGTGCCAGCAGCGCTCCAGGCAGTTCCACAGATACGCAGTATTTT
>few|14|TRBJ2-5|TRBV5-1|TRBD1
CASSGQGAEETQYF
TGCGCCAGCAGCGGACAGGGGGCAGAGGAGACCCAGTACTTC
>NA|17|TRBJ2-3|TRBV21-1|NA
CASSKARRGRYTDTQYF
TGTGCCAGCAGCAAAGCGAGGAGGGGCCGTTACACAGATACGCAGTATTTT
>NA|13|TRBJ1-3|TRBV6-5|NA
CASSRDIGNTIYF
TGTGCCAGCAGTAGGGATATCGGAAACACCATATATTTT
>many|14|TRBJ2-3|TRBV12-3/TRBV12-4|TRBD1
CASAPGQGTDTQYF
TGTGCCAGCGCACCGGGACAGGGCACAGATACGCAGTATTTT
>many|14|TRBJ2-2|TRBV11-1|TRBD2
CASSLGGGAGELFF
TGTGCCAGCAGCCTCGGGGGGGGAGCCGGGGAGCTGTTTTTT
>NA|12|TRBJ1-1|TRBV5-1|NA
CASSWDNTEAFF
TGCGCCAGCAGCTGGGACAACACTGAAGCTTTCTTT
>few|16|TRBJ1-6|TRBV24-1|NA
CATSDSSTGLDSPLHF
TGTGCCACCAGTGATTCGTCGACAGGATTAGATTCACCCCTCCACTTT
>many|14|TRBJ2-6|TRBV7-9|NA
CASGSGSGANVLTF
TGTGCCAGCGGCTCGGGTTCTGGGGCCAACGTCCTGACTTTC
>many|14|TRBJ1-5|TRBV6-6|NA
CASSYTLGDQPQHF
TGTGCCAGCAGTTATACCCTGGGGGATCAGCCCCAGCATTTT
>NA|16|TRBJ2-2|TRBV4-3|NA
CASSLSSGASSGELFF
TGCGCCAGCAGCCTATCTTCAGGGGCGAGTTCCGGGGAGCTGTTTTTT
>few|14|TRBJ2-3|TRBV9|NA
CASSVGGWADTQYF
TGTGCCAGCAGCGTCGGGGGTTGGGCAGATACGCAGTATTTT
>few|16|TRBJ2-1|TRBV12-5|NA
CASVPGGSGSYNEQFF
TGTGCTAGTGTCCCCGGGGGCAGCGGCTCTTACAATGAGCAGTTCTTC
>NA|15|TRBJ2-3|TRBV4-3|NA
CASSLDAVGTDTQYF
TGCGCCAGCAGCCTGGACGCGGTGGGCACAGATACGCAGTATTTT
>few|14|TRBJ2-7|TRBV10-3|TRBD1
CAISESRDSYEQYF
TGTGCCATCAGTGAGAGTCGGGACAGCTACGAGCAGTACTTC
>few|13|TRBJ2-3|TRBV5-1|NA
CASRLSPTDTQYF
TGCGCCAGCAGGTTATCCCCTACAGATACGCAGTATTTT